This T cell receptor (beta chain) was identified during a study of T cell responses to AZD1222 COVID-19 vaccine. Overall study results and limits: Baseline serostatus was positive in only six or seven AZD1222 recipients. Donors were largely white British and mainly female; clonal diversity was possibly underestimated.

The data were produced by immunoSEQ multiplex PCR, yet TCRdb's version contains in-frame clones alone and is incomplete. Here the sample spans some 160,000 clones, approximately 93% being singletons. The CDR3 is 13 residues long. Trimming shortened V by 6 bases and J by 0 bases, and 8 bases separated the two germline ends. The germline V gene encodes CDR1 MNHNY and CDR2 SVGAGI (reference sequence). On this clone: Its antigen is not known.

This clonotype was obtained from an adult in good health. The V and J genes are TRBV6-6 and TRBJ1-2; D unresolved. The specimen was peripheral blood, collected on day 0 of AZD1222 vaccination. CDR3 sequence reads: CASRNTANYGYTF. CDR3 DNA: TGTGCCAGCAGGAACACAGCTAACTATGGCTACACCTTC.